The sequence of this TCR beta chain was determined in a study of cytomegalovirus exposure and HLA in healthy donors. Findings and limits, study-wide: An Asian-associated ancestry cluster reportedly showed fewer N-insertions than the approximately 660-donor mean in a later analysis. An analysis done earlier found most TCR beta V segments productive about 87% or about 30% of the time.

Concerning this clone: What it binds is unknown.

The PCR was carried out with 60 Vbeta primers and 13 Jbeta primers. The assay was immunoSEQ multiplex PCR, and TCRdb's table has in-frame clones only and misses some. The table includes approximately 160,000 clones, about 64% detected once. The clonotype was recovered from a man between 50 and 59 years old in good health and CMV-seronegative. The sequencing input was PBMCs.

CDR3 nucleotides: TGCGCCAGCAAAACTAGCGGCTACACAGATACGCAGTATTTT. It codes for CASKTSGYTDTQYF. The V gene is TRBV10-1, the J gene TRBJ2-3; TRBD2 agrees at 8 bases. This CDR3 comprises 14 residues. The germline gives CDR1 WNHNN, CDR2 SYGVQD (reference sequence). With 7 bases clipped from V and 2 bases from J, the junction kept 5 bases outside the gene matches.